This TCR beta chain comes out of a study of T cells in Graves' hyperthyroidism and ophthalmopathy. J lost 6 bases, V lost 3 bases, and 1 base had no gene match. Germline lookup yields CDR1 LGHNA and CDR2 YNFKEQ. CDR3 length: 13 amino acids. This clonotype was picked up a small number of times. The antigen remains unidentified. Using RNA transcripts as the source, TCR beta CDR3 regions were amplified. The study used the HTBI primer set for a first-round RT-PCR of the TCR CDR3. TCRdb passed the multiplex PCR reads through MiXCR, listing each CDR3 protein once. The table shows about 380,000 distinct CDR3 sequences, with approximately 14% occurring only once. The study, taken as a whole, reports: Appearing also in blood were most of the thyroid clonotypes expanded above 0.001. Before onset, by a median of approximately 5.9 months, the model predicted ophthalmopathy.

Sequenced input: blood. This chain uses TRBV4-2 with TRBJ2-2; 7 bases fit TRBD2. This clonotype was obtained from a woman between 25 and 40 years old with Graves' ophthalmopathy. The CDR3 region has the DNA TGTGCCAGCAGCCACCGGGGGGCCGGGGAGCTGTTTTTT. Translation: CASSHRGAGELFF.